These 6 T cell receptor beta chains came from one sample sequenced in a study of human T cells and chemical hapten exposure. Time point denoted: patch test 3, about 24 weeks after DPC sensitization. Noted treatment: therapeutic diphenylcyclopropenone sensitization with weekly scalp DPC. TCRdb fed the RACE reads into MiXCR, producing one record per CDR3 protein. The sample comprises about 190,000 distinct CDR3 sequences, about 22% of which are singletons, and roughly 2.3% rests with the top ten. Here the sequenced sample was whole blood, taken in connection with sensitization to the hapten diphenylcyclopropenone (DPC). The receptors originated from a woman between 40 and 55 years old with alopecia areata. Some clones in this sample may be carry-over from other donors' samples.

The CDR3 protein is CASSLPRGGPGTDTQYF. CDR3 DNA: TGTGCCAGCAGCTTACCGCGGGGAGGGCCAGGCACAGATACGCAGTATTTT. The chain couples TRBV7-2 to TRBJ2-3; 7 nucleotides align to TRBD2. With V trimmed by 2 bases and J by 1 base, 9 bases remained unmatched. CDR3 length equals 17 residues. CDR1 is SGHTA, CDR2 FQGNSA, per germline.

The rearrangement links TRBV6-1 to TRBJ2-1, with unresolved D. This CDR3 is 14 amino acids long. Trimming stripped 2 bases from V and 8 bases from J, with 13 bases between. Per the germline V gene, CDR1 is MNHNS and CDR2 is SASEGT. CDR3 loop: CASSEQWGGYEQFF. The CDR3 bases are TGTGCCAGCAGTGAACAGTGGGGTGGCTATGAGCAGTTCTTC.

This clonotype was picked up a small number of times. The chain combines TRBV6-2 or TRBV6-3 with TRBJ2-2; D uncertain. The V gene lost 6 bases and the J gene lost 6 bases, with 2 bases spanning the gap. Germline CDR1 MNHEY, CDR2 SVGEGT. The CDR3 spans 10 residues. CDR3 in amino acids: CASSSGELFF. The CDR3 DNA reads TGTGCCAGCAGCTCCGGGGAGCTGTTTTTT.

V usage is TRBV7-6 and J usage is TRBJ2-3, with 9 bases that match TRBD2. Losses at the gene ends were 5 bases for V and 1 base for J; bases not matched to a gene: 10. Germline V CDR1 and CDR2: SGHVS, FNYEAQ. The CDR3 sequence is 17 residues long. The CDR3 region is CASSASTSGYRTDTQYF. For the CDR3, the DNA is TGTGCCAGCAGCGCATCGACTAGCGGATACCGCACAGATACGCAGTATTTT. Full variable domain (missing parts from reference TRBV7-6 and TRBJ2-3): GAGVSQSPRYKVTKRGQDVALRCDPISGHVSLYWYRQALGQGPEFLTYFNYEAQQDKSGLPNDRFSAERPEGSISTLTIQRTEQRDSAMYRCASSASTSGYRTDTQYFGPGTRLTVL.

This clonotype was detected only a few times. V gene TRBV7-2 combines with J gene TRBJ2-3, with 9 positions matching TRBD2. Unmatched junction bases numbered 5, after V lost 6 bases and J lost 7 bases. CDR3 length: 13 residues. Germline V gives CDR1 SGHTA, CDR2 FQGNSA. CDR3 nucleotides: TGTGCCAGCAGGAATAGCGGGAGAAATACGCAGTATTTT. The encoded protein is CASRNSGRNTQYF.

Only a few counts were recorded for this clonotype. CDR3 loop: CSARGGSSYEQYF. The CDR3 DNA sequence: TGCAGTGCTAGAGGCGGGAGCTCCTACGAGCAGTACTTC. This chain links TRBV20-1 with TRBJ2-7; TRBD2 matches at 7 bases. The length of the CDR3 is 13 residues. The germline CDR1 and CDR2 sequences are DFQATT and SNEGSKA (reference sequence). J gave up 0 bases and V 1 base, and 0 bases lay outside the gene matches.